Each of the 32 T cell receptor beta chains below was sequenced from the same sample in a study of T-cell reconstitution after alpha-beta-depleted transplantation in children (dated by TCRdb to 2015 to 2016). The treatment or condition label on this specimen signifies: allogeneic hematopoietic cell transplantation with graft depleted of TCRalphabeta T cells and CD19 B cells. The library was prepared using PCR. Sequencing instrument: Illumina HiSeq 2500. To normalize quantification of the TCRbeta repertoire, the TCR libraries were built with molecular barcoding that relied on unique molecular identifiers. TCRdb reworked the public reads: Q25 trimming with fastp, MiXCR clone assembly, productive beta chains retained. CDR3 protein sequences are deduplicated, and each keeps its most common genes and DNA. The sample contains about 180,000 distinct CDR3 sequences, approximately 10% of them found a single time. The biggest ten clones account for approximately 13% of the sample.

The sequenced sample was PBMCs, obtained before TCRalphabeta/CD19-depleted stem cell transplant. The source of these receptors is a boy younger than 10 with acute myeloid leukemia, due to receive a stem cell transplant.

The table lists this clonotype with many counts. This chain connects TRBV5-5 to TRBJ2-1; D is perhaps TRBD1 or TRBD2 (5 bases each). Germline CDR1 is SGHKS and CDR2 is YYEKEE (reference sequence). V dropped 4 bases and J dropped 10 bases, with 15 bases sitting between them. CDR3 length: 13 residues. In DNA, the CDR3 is TGTGCCAGCAGCCTCGGGACCAACGGGGAGCAGTTCTTC. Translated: CASSLGTNGEQFF.

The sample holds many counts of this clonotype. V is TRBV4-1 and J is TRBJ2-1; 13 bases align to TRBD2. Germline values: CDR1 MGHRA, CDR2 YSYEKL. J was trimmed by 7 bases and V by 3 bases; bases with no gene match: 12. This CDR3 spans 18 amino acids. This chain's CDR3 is CASSHPGLAGVVMNEQFF. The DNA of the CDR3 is TGCGCCAGCAGCCATCCCGGACTAGCGGGAGTGGTTATGAATGAGCAGTTCTTC.

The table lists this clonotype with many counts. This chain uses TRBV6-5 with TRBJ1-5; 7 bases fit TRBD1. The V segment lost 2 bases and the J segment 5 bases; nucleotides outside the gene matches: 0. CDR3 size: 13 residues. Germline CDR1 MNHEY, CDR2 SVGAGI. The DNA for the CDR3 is TGTGCCAGCAGTTACAGGGGGCATCAGCCCCAGCATTTT. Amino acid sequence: CASSYRGHQPQHF.

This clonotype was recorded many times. CDR3 DNA: TGTGCCAGCAGTTTTTTCACTTACAACTCCTACGAGCAGTACTTC. The encoded protein is CASSFFTYNSYEQYF. V and J are TRBV12-3 or TRBV12-4 and TRBJ2-7; D call uncertain. This CDR3 is built from 15 residues. Trimming removed 3 bases at V and 0 bases at J, with 12 bases between.

The CDR3 DNA reads TGTGCCAGCAGCCGGGACATTCCATATAGCAATCAGCCCCAGCATTTT. Amino acid sequence: CASSRDIPYSNQPQHF. The chain recombines TRBV5-5 with TRBJ1-5; tentative D call: TRBD1 (6 bases). Germline values: CDR1 SGHKS, CDR2 YYEKEE (reference sequence). The CDR3 consists of 16 residues. V gave up 4 bases and J gave up 0 bases, with 14 bases separating them.

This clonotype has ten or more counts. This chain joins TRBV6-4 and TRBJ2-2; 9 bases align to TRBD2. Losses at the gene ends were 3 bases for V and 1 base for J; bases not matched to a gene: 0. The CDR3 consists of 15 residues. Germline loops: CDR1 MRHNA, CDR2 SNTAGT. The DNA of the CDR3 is TGTGCCAGCAGTGAGACTAGCGGGAACACCGGGGAGCTGTTTTTT. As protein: CASSETSGNTGELFF.

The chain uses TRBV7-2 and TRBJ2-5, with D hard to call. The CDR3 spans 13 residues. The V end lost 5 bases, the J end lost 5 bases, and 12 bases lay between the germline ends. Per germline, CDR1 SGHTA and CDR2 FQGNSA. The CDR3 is CASSTFVLETQYF. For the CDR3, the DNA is TGTGCCAGCAGCACGTTCGTGTTGGAGACCCAGTACTTC.

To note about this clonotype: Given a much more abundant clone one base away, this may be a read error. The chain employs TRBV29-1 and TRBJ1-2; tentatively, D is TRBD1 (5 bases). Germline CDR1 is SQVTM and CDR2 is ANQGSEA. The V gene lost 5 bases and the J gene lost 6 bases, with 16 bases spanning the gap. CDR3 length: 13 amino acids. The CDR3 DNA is TGCAGCGTTTATCATGGGGCCTACAATGGCTACACCTTC. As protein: CSVYHGAYNGYTF.

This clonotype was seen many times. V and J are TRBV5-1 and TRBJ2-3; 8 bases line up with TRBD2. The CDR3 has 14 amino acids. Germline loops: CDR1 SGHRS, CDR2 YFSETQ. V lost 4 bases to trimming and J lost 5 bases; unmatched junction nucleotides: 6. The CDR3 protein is CASSVSLAGDTQYF. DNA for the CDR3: TGCGCCAGCAGCGTCTCTCTAGCGGGAGATACGCAGTATTTT.

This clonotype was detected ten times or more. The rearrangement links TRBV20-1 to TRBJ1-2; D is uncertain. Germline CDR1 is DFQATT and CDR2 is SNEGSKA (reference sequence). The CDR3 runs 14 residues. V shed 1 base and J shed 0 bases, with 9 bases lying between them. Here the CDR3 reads CSARGAGANYGYTF. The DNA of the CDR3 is TGCAGTGCTAGAGGGGCGGGAGCTAACTATGGCTACACCTTC.

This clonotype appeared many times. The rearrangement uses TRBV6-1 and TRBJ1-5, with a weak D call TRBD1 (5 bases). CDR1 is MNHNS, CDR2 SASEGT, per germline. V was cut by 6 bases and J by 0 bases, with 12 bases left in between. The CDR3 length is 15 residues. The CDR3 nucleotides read TGTGCCAGCAGGCCCGACAGACATAGCAATCAGCCCCAGCATTTT. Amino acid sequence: CASRPDRHSNQPQHF.

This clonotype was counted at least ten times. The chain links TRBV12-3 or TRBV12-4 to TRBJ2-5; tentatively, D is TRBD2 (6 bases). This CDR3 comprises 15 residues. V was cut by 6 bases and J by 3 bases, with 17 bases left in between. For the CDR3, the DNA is TGTGCCAGCAGCTCCCGGGGTAGCGGTGAAGAGACCCAGTACTTC. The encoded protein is CASSSRGSGEETQYF.

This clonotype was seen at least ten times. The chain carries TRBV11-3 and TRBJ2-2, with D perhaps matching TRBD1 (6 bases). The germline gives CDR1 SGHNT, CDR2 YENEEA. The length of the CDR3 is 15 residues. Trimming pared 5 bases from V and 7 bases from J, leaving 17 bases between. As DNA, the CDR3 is TGTGCCAGCAGCCTGACCGGGACAAACGGCGGGGAGCTGTTTTTT. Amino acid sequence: CASSLTGTNGGELFF.

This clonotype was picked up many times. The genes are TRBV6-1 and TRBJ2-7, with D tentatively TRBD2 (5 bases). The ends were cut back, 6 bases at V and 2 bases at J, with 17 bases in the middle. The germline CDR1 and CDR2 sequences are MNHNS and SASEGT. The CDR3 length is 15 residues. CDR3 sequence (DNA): TGTGCCAGCAGCCCATCCCGACTATTAACCTACGAGCAGTACGTC. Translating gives CASSPSRLLTYEQYV.

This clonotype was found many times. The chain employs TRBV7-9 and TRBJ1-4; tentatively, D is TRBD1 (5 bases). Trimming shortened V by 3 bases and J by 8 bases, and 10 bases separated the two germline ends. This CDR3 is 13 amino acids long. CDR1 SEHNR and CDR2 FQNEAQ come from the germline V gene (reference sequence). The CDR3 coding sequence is TGTGCCAGCAGCTTGGGCAGGGAAGAAAAACTGTTTTTT. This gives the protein CASSLGREEKLFF.

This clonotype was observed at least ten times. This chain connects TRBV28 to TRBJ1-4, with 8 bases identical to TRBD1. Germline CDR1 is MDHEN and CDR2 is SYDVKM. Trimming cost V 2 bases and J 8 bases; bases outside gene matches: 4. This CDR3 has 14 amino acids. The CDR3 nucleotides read TGTGCCAGCAGTTTAGGGGCAGGGGGCGAAAAACTGTTTTTT. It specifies CASSLGAGGEKLFF.

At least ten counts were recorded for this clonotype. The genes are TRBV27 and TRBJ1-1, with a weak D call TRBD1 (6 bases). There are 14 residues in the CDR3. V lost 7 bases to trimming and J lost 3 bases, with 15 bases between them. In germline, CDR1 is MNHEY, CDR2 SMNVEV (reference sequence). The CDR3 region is CASKIRGGDTEAFF. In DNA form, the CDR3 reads TGTGCCAGCAAAATCAGGGGCGGGGACACTGAAGCTTTCTTT.

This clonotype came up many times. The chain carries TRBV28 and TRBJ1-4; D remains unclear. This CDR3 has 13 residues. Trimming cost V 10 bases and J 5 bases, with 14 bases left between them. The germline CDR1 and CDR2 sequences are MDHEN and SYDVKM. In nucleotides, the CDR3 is TGTGCCACCTACTCCGCGGAAAATGAAAAACTGTTTTTT. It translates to CATYSAENEKLFF. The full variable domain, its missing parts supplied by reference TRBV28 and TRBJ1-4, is DVKVTQSSRYLVKRTGEKVFLECVQDMDHENMFWYRQDPGLGLRLIYFSYDVKMKEKGDIPEGYSVSREKKERFSLILESASTNQTSMYLCATYSAENEKLFFGSGTQLSVL.

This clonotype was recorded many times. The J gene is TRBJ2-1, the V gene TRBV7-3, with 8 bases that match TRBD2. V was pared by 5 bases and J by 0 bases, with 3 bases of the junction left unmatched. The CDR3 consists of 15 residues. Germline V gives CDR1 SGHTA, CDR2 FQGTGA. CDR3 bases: TGTGCCAGCAGCCGACTAGCGAGCTCCTACAATGAGCAGTTCTTC. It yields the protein CASSRLASSYNEQFF.

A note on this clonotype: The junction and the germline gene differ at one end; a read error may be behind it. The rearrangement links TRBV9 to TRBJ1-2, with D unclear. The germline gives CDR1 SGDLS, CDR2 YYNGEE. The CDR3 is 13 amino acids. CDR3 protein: CASSVVANYGDSF. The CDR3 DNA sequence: TGTGCCAGCAGCGTAGTGGCCAACTATGGCGACTCCTTC.

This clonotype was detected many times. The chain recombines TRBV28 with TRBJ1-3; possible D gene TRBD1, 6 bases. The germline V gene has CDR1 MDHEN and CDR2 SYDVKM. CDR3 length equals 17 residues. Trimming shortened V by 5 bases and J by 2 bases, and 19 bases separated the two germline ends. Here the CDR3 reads CASSPFATGLTGNTIYF. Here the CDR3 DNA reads TGTGCCAGCAGTCCCTTTGCCACAGGGCTTACTGGAAACACCATATATTTT.

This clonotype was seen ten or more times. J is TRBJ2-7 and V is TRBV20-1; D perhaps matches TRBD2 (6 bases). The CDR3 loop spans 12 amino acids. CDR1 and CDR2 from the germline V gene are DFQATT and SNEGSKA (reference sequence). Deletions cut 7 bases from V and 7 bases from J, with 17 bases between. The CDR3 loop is CSVTGEAGEQYF. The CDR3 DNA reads TGCAGTGTTACGGGAGAGGCGGGTGAGCAGTACTTC.

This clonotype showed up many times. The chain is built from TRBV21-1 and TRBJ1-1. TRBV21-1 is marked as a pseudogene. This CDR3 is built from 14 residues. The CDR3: CASSNDAGNTEAFF. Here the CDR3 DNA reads TGTGCCAGCAGCAACGACGCAGGAAACACTGAAGCTTTCTTT.

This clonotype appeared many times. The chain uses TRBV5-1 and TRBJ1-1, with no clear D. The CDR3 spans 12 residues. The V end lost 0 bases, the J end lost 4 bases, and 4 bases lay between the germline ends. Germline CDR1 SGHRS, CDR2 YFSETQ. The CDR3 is CASSLDGTEAFF. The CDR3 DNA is TGCGCCAGCAGCTTGGACGGCACTGAAGCTTTCTTT.

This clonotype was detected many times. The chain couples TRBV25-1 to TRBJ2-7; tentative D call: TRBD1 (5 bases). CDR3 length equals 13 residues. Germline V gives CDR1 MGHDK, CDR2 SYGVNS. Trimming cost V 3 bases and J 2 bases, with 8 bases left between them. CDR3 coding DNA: TGTGCCAGCAGTGACAGGGTCGCCTACGAGCAGTACTTC. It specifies CASSDRVAYEQYF.

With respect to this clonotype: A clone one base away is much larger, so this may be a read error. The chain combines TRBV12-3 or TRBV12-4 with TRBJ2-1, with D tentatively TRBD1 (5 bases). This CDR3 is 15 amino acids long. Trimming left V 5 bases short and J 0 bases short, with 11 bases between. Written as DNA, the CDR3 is TGTGCCAGCAGTCTCAGACAGAACTCCTACAATGAGCAGTTCTTC. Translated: CASSLRQNSYNEQFF.

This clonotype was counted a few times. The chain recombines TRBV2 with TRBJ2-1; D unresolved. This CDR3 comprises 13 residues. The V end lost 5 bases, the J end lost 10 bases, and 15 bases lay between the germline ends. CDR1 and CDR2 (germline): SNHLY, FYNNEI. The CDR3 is CASSYLAGREQFF. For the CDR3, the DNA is TGTGCCAGCAGTTACTTGGCTGGTCGGGAGCAGTTCTTC.

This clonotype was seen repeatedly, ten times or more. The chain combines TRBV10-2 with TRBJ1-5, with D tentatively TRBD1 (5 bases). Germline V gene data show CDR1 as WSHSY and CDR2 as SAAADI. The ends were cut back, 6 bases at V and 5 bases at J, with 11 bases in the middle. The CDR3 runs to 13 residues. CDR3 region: CASRPGAHQPQHF. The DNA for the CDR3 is TGCGCCAGCAGGCCCGGGGCACATCAGCCCCAGCATTTT.

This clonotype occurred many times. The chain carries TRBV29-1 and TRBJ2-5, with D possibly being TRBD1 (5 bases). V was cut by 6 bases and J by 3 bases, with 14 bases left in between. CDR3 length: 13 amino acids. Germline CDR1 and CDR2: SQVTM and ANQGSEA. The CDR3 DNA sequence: TGCAGCGTCGCAAGGGGCCCCGAAGAGACCCAGTACTTC. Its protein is CSVARGPEETQYF.

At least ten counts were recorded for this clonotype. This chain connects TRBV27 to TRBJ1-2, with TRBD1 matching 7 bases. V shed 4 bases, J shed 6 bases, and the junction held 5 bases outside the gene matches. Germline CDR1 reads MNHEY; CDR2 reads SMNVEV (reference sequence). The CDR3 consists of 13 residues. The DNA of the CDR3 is TGTGCCAGCAGTTCATTTCAGGGGGATGGCTACACCTTC. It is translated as CASSSFQGDGYTF.

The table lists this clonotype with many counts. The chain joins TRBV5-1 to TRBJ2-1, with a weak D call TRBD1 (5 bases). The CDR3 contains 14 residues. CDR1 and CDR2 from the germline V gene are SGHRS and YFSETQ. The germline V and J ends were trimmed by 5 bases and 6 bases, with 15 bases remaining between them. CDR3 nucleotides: TGCGCCAGCAGGGACACCAAATTGGGCAATGAGCAGTTCTTC. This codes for CASRDTKLGNEQFF. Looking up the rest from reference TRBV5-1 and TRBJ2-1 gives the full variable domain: KAGVTQTPRYLIKTRGQQVTLSCSPISGHRSVSWYQQTPGQGLQFLFEYFSETQRNKGNFPGRFSGRQFSNSRSEMNVSTLELGDSALYLCASRDTKLGNEQFFGPGTRLTVL.

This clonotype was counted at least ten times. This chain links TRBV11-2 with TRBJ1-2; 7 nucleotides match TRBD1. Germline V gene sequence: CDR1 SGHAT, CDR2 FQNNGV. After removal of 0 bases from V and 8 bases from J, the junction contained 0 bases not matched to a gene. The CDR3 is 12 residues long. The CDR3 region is CASSLEDRGYTF. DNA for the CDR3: TGTGCCAGCAGCTTAGAGGACAGGGGCTACACCTTC.